The 4 T cell receptor beta chains below come from one sample, sequenced in a study of cytomegalovirus exposure and HLA in healthy donors. The primer mix had 60 Vbeta and 13 Jbeta primers. Only in-frame clones appear in the TCRdb table, and some are missing; sequencing was by immunoSEQ multiplex PCR. The sample carries around 96,000 clones, under 80% recorded once. Source material: PBMCs. The receptor set was obtained from a man younger than 45 in good health and CMV-seropositive.

The V and J genes are TRBV7-3 and TRBJ2-2, with 9 bases that match TRBD2. V gave up 8 bases and J gave up 1 base; unmatched junction bases: 5. The length of the CDR3 is 15 residues. CDR1 and CDR2 from the germline V gene are SGHTA and FQGTGA. Written as DNA, the CDR3 is TGTGCCAGCGGTTCGACTAGCGGGAACACCGGGGAGCTGTTTTTT. Its protein product is CASGSTSGNTGELFF.

V and J are TRBV30 and TRBJ2-5; 8 bases line up with TRBD1. The V segment lost 2 bases and the J segment 4 bases; nucleotides outside the gene matches: 6. From germline, CDR1 is GTSNPN and CDR2 SVGIG (reference sequence). The CDR3 runs 14 residues. The CDR3 DNA follows: TGTGCCTGGAGTCAAGGACAGGGAGGAGAGACCCAGTACTTC. Translation gives CAWSQGQGGETQYF. Looking up the rest from reference TRBV30 and TRBJ2-5 gives the full variable domain: SQTIHQWPATLVQPVGSPLSLECTVEGTSNPNLYWYRQAAGRGLQLLFYSVGIGQISSEVPQNLSASRPQDRQFILSSKKLLLSDSGFYLCAWSQGQGGETQYFGPGTRLLVL.

This sequence joins TRBV9 and TRBJ1-4, with 11 bases aligning to TRBD1. Germline CDR1 is SGDLS and CDR2 is YYNGEE. The ends lost 3 bases at V and 0 bases at J; junction bases unmatched: 4. The CDR3 spans 17 residues. The CDR3 is CASSERTGGSTNEKLFF. The CDR3 region has the DNA TGTGCCAGCAGCGAACGGACAGGGGGCTCAACTAATGAAAAACTGTTTTTT.

The V call is TRBV4-3, the J call TRBJ1-2, with D uncertain. Trimming cost V 1 base and J 3 bases, with 12 bases left between them. The CDR3 length is 15 residues. Germline V gene lookup returns CDR1 LGHNA and CDR2 YSLEER. The CDR3: CASSQAVGYDYGYTF. The CDR3 coding sequence is TGCGCCAGCAGCCAAGCGGTCGGGTACGACTATGGCTACACCTTC.